The 32 T cell receptor beta chains presented below share a single source sample, sequenced in a study of cytomegalovirus exposure and HLA in healthy donors. PCR employed 60 Vbeta and 13 Jbeta primers. Profiling relied on immunoSEQ multiplex PCR, and the TCRdb table lists in-frame clones only, not all of them. The sample consists of 150,000 to 200,000 clones, less than 80% of them appearing once. The sequenced sample consisted of PBMCs. These receptors came from a woman in her twenties or thirties in good health and CMV-seropositive.

The V gene is TRBV6-5, the J gene TRBJ1-1; a weak D match, TRBD1 (5 bases). V shed 5 bases and J shed 5 bases, with 15 bases lying between them. The CDR3 has 14 residues. Germline CDR1 MNHEY, CDR2 SVGAGI. CDR3: CASSRAWGGTEAFF. The CDR3 DNA is TGTGCCAGCAGTCGAGCGTGGGGGGGGACTGAAGCTTTCTTT.

In its sample, this clone was seen once. This rearrangement joins TRBV19 to TRBJ2-1; weak D call: TRBD2 (5 bases). The CDR3 spans 12 residues. The V end lost 4 bases, the J end lost 10 bases, and 11 bases lay between the germline ends. Germline V gene sequence: CDR1 LNHDA, CDR2 SQIVND (reference sequence). CDR3 sequence: CASSSLAFEQFF. CDR3 in DNA: TGTGCCAGTAGTAGTCTAGCTTTCGAGCAGTTCTTC.

This clone was observed a few times. The chain recombines TRBV11-2 with TRBJ2-3; a possible D gene is TRBD1 (7 bases). The CDR3 contains 17 residues. Trimming removed 5 bases at V and 4 bases at J, with 22 bases between. Germline loops: CDR1 SGHAT, CDR2 FQNNGV. The CDR3 sequence is CASSPRGTVFFADTQYF. CDR3 DNA: TGTGCCAGCAGCCCACGCGGGACAGTCTTCTTCGCAGATACGCAGTATTTT.

The rearrangement uses TRBV4-3 and TRBJ2-6; TRBD1 agrees at 7 bases. V lost 4 bases, J lost 0 bases, and 6 bases stayed unmatched. Germline CDR1 reads LGHNA; CDR2 reads YSLEER. This CDR3 spans 17 amino acids. The CDR3 nucleotides read TGCGCCAGCAGCCTCTACAGGGGCTACTCTGGGGCCAACGTCCTGACTTTC. As protein: CASSLYRGYSGANVLTF.

The chain carries TRBV7-8 and TRBJ2-3, with D uncertain. The CDR3 contains 15 residues. V was cut by 0 bases and J by 2 bases, with 9 bases left in between. CDR1 and CDR2 (germline): SGHVS, FQNEAQ. CDR3 protein: CASSLALLPTDTQYF. Here the CDR3 DNA reads TGTGCCAGCAGCTTAGCCCTCCTCCCCACAGATACGCAGTATTTT.

This chain connects TRBV6-1 to TRBJ2-2; 13 nucleotides align to TRBD2. CDR3 length: 16 residues. Germline CDR1 and CDR2: MNHNS and SASEGT. V dropped 3 bases and J dropped 6; count of bases not matched to a gene: 4. CDR3: CASSEMTSGGSGELFF. The CDR3 DNA sequence: TGTGCCAGCAGTGAGATGACTAGCGGGGGGTCCGGGGAGCTGTTTTTT.

The gene calls are TRBV28 and TRBJ2-1; 9 positions match TRBD2. This CDR3 region has 14 residues. With V trimmed by 5 bases and J by 8 bases, 7 bases remained unmatched. Looked up from germline, CDR1 is MDHEN and CDR2 is SYDVKM. The DNA of the CDR3 is TGTGCCAGCAGTGGACGCGGGGGGGCCCATGAGCAGTTCTTC. As protein: CASSGRGGAHEQFF.

V gene TRBV2 combines with J gene TRBJ2-5, with D maybe TRBD2 (6 bases). In germline, CDR1 is SNHLY, CDR2 FYNNEI. Deletions cut 9 bases from V and 4 bases from J, with 18 bases between. CDR3 length equals 14 residues. The CDR3, as DNA: TGTGCCAGGGAGACAGCGCCCGGGGGAGAGACCCAGTACTTC. It specifies CARETAPGGETQYF.

The V gene is TRBV4-3, the J gene TRBJ2-7, with D possibly matching TRBD2 (6 bases). Trimming took off 0 bases at V and 0 bases at J, with 12 bases between the two ends. The CDR3 sequence is 16 residues long. Germline CDR1 reads LGHNA; CDR2 reads YSLEER. The CDR3 coding sequence is TGCGCCAGCAGCCAAGAGGCGGGGTCGACCTCCTACGAGCAGTACTTC. It translates to CASSQEAGSTSYEQYF.

This chain uses TRBV7-9 with TRBJ2-7; a possible D gene is TRBD2 (6 bases). V lost 4 bases and J 0 bases, leaving 22 bases between the germline ends. The germline V gene has CDR1 SEHNR and CDR2 FQNEAQ (reference sequence). The length of the CDR3 is 18 residues. CDR3 coding DNA: TGTGCCAGCAGCTCATGGCTAAGGGACTCAGACCTCTCCTACGAGCAGTACTTC. Amino acid sequence: CASSSWLRDSDLSYEQYF.

The J gene is TRBJ1-2, the V gene TRBV7-9, with 7 bases identical to TRBD1. The CDR3 loop spans 15 amino acids. Germline loops: CDR1 SEHNR, CDR2 FQNEAQ (reference sequence). J lost 4 bases, V lost 5 bases, and 10 bases had no gene match. CDR3 in DNA: TGTGCCAGCAGCGTTCGACAGGGTCGGGCCTATGGCTACACCTTC. Its protein is CASSVRQGRAYGYTF.

The chain employs TRBV2 and TRBJ1-2, with no clear D. The CDR3 is 16 residues long. The germline V gene has CDR1 SNHLY and CDR2 FYNNEI. V lost 9 bases to trimming and J lost 2 bases, with 22 bases between them. The CDR3 DNA follows: TGTGCCAGTGGCCCCGAAAGCGTCACGGGGAACTATGGCTACACCTTC. The encoded protein is CASGPESVTGNYGYTF.

The chain couples TRBV14 to TRBJ2-6; D is possibly TRBD1 (6 bases). V lost 6 bases and J 12 bases, leaving 21 bases between the germline ends. The germline CDR1 and CDR2 sequences are SGHDN and FVKESK. This CDR3 is built from 15 residues. For the CDR3, the DNA is TGTGCCAGCAGGCACCTACAGGGCCCGCCAGGCGTCCTGACTTTC. Its protein product is CASRHLQGPPGVLTF.

The V and J genes are TRBV7-9 and TRBJ2-7, with TRBD2 matching 10 bases. CDR3 length equals 18 residues. Unmatched junction bases numbered 10, after V lost 1 base and J lost 1 base. Germline loops: CDR1 SEHNR, CDR2 FQNEAQ (reference sequence). CDR3 in amino acids: CASSLVSSLAGQSYEQYF. The CDR3 bases are TGTGCCAGCAGCTTAGTTTCGTCACTAGCGGGACAATCCTACGAGCAGTACTTC. The full variable domain, rest sourced from reference TRBV7-9 and TRBJ2-7, is DTGVSQNPRHKITKRGQNVTFRCDPISEHNRLYWYRQTLGQGPEFLTYFQNEAQLEKSRLLSDRFSAERPKGSFSTLEIQRTEQGDSAMYLCASSLVSSLAGQSYEQYFGPGTRLTVT.

The chain employs TRBV19 and TRBJ2-2, with 15 bases fitting TRBD2. V lost 3 bases and J lost 5; bases outside the gene matches: 13. Germline CDR1 LNHDA, CDR2 SQIVND (reference sequence). CDR3 length equals 20 residues. CDR3 amino acids: CASSIGLSGTSGRNTGELFF. Here the CDR3 DNA reads TGTGCCAGTAGTATTGGTCTAAGTGGGACTAGCGGGAGGAATACCGGGGAGCTGTTTTTT. Combining the CDR3 with reference TRBV19 and TRBJ2-2 gives the whole variable domain DGGITQSPKYLFRKEGQNVTLSCEQNLNHDAMYWYRQDPGQGLRLIYYSQIVNDFQKGDIAEGYSVSREKKESFPLTVTSAQKNPTAFYLCASSIGLSGTSGRNTGELFFGEGSRLTVL.

The chain uses TRBV29-1 and TRBJ2-3; TRBD2 aligns across 7 bases. The CDR3 length is 13 residues. Germline values: CDR1 SQVTM, CDR2 ANQGSEA. The junction had 5 bases not matched to a gene; V was cut back by 4 bases and J by 4 bases. In DNA form, the CDR3 reads TGCAGCGTTGGGACTAGTGCGGCAGATACGCAGTATTTT. Amino acids: CSVGTSAADTQYF.

In DNA form, the CDR3 reads TGCAGCGTTGTAACAGGGCGGCAAGAGACCCAGTACTTC. Translation: CSVVTGRQETQYF. This chain uses TRBV29-1 with TRBJ2-5, with a possible D match to TRBD1 (6 bases). V was shortened by 4 bases and J by 2 bases, with 11 bases between the two germline ends. The CDR3 loop spans 13 amino acids. Germline V lookup: CDR1 SQVTM, CDR2 ANQGSEA.

The chain is built from TRBV29-1 and TRBJ2-2, with 7 bases fitting TRBD1. Per germline, CDR1 SQVTM and CDR2 ANQGSEA. The CDR3 sequence is 14 residues long. J gave up 5 bases and V 4 bases, and 7 bases lay outside the gene matches. The CDR3: CSVAGDSSTGELFF. DNA for the CDR3: TGCAGCGTTGCTGGGGACAGTTCAACCGGGGAGCTGTTTTTT.

This chain connects TRBV18 to TRBJ1-1; no clear D. The germline V gene encodes CDR1 KGHSH and CDR2 LQKENI. This CDR3 is 15 amino acids long. V lost 0 bases and J lost 5, with 13 bases in between. The CDR3 loop reads CASSPPSGVDTEAFF. In DNA form, the CDR3 reads TGTGCCAGCTCACCACCGAGCGGGGTTGATACTGAAGCTTTCTTT. The full variable domain, rest sourced from reference TRBV18 and TRBJ1-1, is NAGVMQNPRHLVRRRGQEARLRCSPMKGHSHVYWYRQLPEEGLKFMVYLQKENIIDESGMPKERFSAEFPKEGPSILRIQQVVRGDSAAYFCASSPPSGVDTEAFFGQGTRLTVV.

The chain uses TRBV5-4 and TRBJ1-1; D gene unclear. This CDR3 has 16 residues. The V gene lost 5 bases and the J gene lost 1 base, with 18 bases spanning the gap. Germline CDR1 and CDR2: SGHNT and YYREEE (reference sequence). The CDR3 protein is CASSRGGPRTNTEAFF. The DNA for the CDR3 is TGTGCCAGCAGTCGGGGAGGGCCGAGGACGAACACTGAAGCTTTCTTT.

The chain links TRBV7-9 to TRBJ2-1; tentatively, D is TRBD1 (9 bases). The ends were cut back, 4 bases at V and 4 bases at J, with 23 bases in the middle. The CDR3 extends over 18 amino acids. Germline CDR1 SEHNR, CDR2 FQNEAQ (reference sequence). CDR3: CASSSGPGLDRGYNEQFF. As DNA, the CDR3 is TGTGCCAGCAGCTCCGGACCGGGACTAGACAGGGGGTACAATGAGCAGTTCTTC.

The rearrangement links TRBV11-3 to TRBJ2-1, with 10 bases matching TRBD1. The trim removed 5 bases at V and 6 bases at J, leaving 7 bases unmatched. Germline lookup yields CDR1 SGHNT and CDR2 YENEEA. This CDR3 comprises 15 residues. The CDR3 region is CASSPRDRGVNEQFF. In nucleotides, the CDR3 is TGTGCCAGCAGCCCCCGGGACAGGGGCGTCAATGAGCAGTTCTTC.

This chain joins TRBV30 and TRBJ2-1; TRBD2 matches at 9 bases. Germline V gene lookup returns CDR1 GTSNPN and CDR2 SVGIG (reference sequence). V gave up 2 bases and J gave up 5 bases; unmatched junction bases: 7. The CDR3 spans 15 residues. Written as DNA, the CDR3 is TGTGCCTGGAGTCGAGTAGCGGGAGTAGACAATGAGCAGTTCTTC. Protein product: CAWSRVAGVDNEQFF.

This clone has a single count. The rearrangement links TRBV6-1 to TRBJ1-6, with D possibly matching TRBD1 (5 bases). The germline V gene encodes CDR1 MNHNS and CDR2 SASEGT. Trimming stripped 8 bases from V and 13 bases from J, with 9 bases between. The CDR3 is 10 residues long. The CDR3 reads CASREGPLHF. The CDR3 DNA is TGTGCCAGCCGGGAGGGGCCCCTCCACTTT.

The rearrangement uses TRBV5-5 and TRBJ2-4; 12 bases are shared with TRBD2. V was clipped by 4 bases and J by 3 bases; unmatched bases: 5. The CDR3 length is 16 residues. Germline V lookup: CDR1 SGHKS, CDR2 YYEKEE (reference sequence). The CDR3 DNA reads as TGTGCCAGCAGCACGACTAGCGGGAGAGGCAAAAACATTCAGTACTTC. It encodes CASSTTSGRGKNIQYF.

The rearrangement uses TRBV7-8 and TRBJ2-6; unclear D gene. The V end lost 5 bases, the J end lost 0 bases, and 8 bases lay between the germline ends. This CDR3 is built from 15 residues. CDR1 and CDR2 (germline): SGHVS, FQNEAQ. The CDR3 sequence: CASSPLSSGANVLTF. DNA for the CDR3: TGTGCCAGCAGCCCCCTGAGCTCTGGGGCCAACGTCCTGACTTTC.

The CDR3, as DNA: TGTGCCAGCAGCAGGGGCTTCGGGCAGTACTTC. Residues: CASSRGFGQYF. This chain links TRBV11-2 with TRBJ2-7; the D gene is possibly TRBD1 (5 bases). This CDR3 spans 11 amino acids. Germline lookup yields CDR1 SGHAT and CDR2 FQNNGV. V lost 5 bases and J lost 9, with 11 bases in between. The whole variable domain, remainder taken from reference TRBV11-2 and TRBJ2-7, is EAGVAQSPRYKIIEKRQSVAFWCNPISGHATLYWYQQILGQGPKLLIQFQNNGVVDDSQLPKDRFSAERLKGVDSTLKIQPAKLEDSAVYLCASSRGFGQYFGPGTRLTVT.

This clone was seen only once. The V gene is TRBV6-6, the J gene TRBJ1-2, with unresolved D. Trimming cost V 4 bases and J 4 bases, with 10 bases left between them. The CDR3 sequence is 13 residues long. The germline CDR1 and CDR2 sequences are MNHNY and SVGAGI (reference sequence). CDR3 in amino acids: CASSLEAIYGYTF. CDR3 DNA sequence: TGTGCCAGCAGTTTAGAAGCTATCTATGGCTACACCTTC.

CDR3 loop: CASEGLTGELFF. The CDR3 nucleotides are TGTGCCAGCGAGGGTTTGACCGGGGAGCTGTTTTTT. The J gene is TRBJ2-2, the V gene TRBV7-8, with a weak D call TRBD2 (5 bases). CDR3 length: 12 amino acids. Germline-derived CDR1 and CDR2 are SGHVS and FQNEAQ. The V gene lost 8 bases and the J gene lost 5 bases, with 9 bases spanning the gap. Combining the CDR3 with reference TRBV7-8 and TRBJ2-2 gives the whole variable domain GAGVSQSPRYKVAKRGQDVALRCDPISGHVSLFWYQQALGQGPEFLTYFQNEAQLDKSGLPSDRFFAERPEGSVSTLKIQRTQQEDSAVYLCASEGLTGELFFGEGSRLTVL.

The gene calls are TRBV10-3 and TRBJ1-2, with 7 bases that match TRBD1. The length of the CDR3 is 13 residues. Germline values: CDR1 ENHRY, CDR2 SYGVKD. With 10 bases clipped from V and 8 bases from J, the junction kept 13 bases outside the gene matches. The DNA for the CDR3 is TGTGCCAGCCAAATCACAGGGGCGCGGGGCTACACCTTC. Translation: CASQITGARGYTF.

The chain recombines TRBV7-2 with TRBJ1-1, with TRBD1 identical over 8 bases. Germline values: CDR1 SGHTA, CDR2 FQGNSA. The CDR3 runs to 14 residues. Losses at the gene ends were 6 bases for V and 6 bases for J; bases not matched to a gene: 9. The CDR3, as DNA: TGTGCCAGCAGGGAACAGGGGGGGGTGGCTGAAGCTTTCTTT. As protein: CASREQGGVAEAFF.

The V call is TRBV18, the J call TRBJ2-3; 10 bases line up with TRBD1. This CDR3 contains 17 residues. Trimming took 6 bases from V and 3 from J; bases not matched to a gene: 12. Germline CDR1 is KGHSH and CDR2 is LQKENI. The CDR3 DNA reads as TGTGCCAGCTCTTCAATAGGAGGGGGACAGGGGACAGATACGCAGTATTTT. This translates into CASSSIGGGQGTDTQYF.